One sample yielded the 19 T cell receptor beta chains listed below, sequenced in a study of OX40 agonist ivuxolimab in advanced cancers. The table came from immunoSEQ multiplex PCR; TCRdb's copy has only in-frame clones and leaves some out. Here the sample spans some 27,000 clones, around four fifths being singletons. Here the sequenced sample was CD4+ or CD8+ T cells sorted from blood, taken in a trial of the OX40 agonist ivuxolimab. The receptors were sampled from an adult with an advanced solid tumor such as melanoma, head and neck, liver or kidney cancer.

J is TRBJ2-7 and V is TRBV4-1, with TRBD1 identical over 7 bases. This CDR3 contains 15 residues. Per germline, CDR1 MGHRA and CDR2 YSYEKL. The J segment lost 5 bases and the V segment lost 2 bases, leaving 9 bases of the junction unmatched. CDR3 sequence: CASSQLLQGLDEQYF. CDR3 nucleotides: TGCGCCAGCAGCCAATTGTTACAGGGGCTGGACGAGCAGTACTTC.

The genes are TRBV30 and TRBJ2-2; possible D gene TRBD2, 7 bases. Deletions cut 2 bases from V and 6 bases from J, with 13 bases between. The germline CDR1 and CDR2 sequences are GTSNPN and SVGIG (reference sequence). The CDR3 has 14 amino acids. The CDR3 sequence: CAWSWGGGAGELFF. DNA of the CDR3: TGTGCCTGGAGTTGGGGCGGGGGCGCCGGGGAGCTGTTTTTT.

The chain couples TRBV9 to TRBJ2-1; perhaps TRBD2 as D (5 bases). The V end was cut by 4 bases, the J end by 5 bases, with 7 bases between. This CDR3 contains 12 residues. From germline, CDR1 is SGDLS and CDR2 YYNGEE. The CDR3 region is CASSPTNNEQFF. The CDR3 DNA is TGTGCCAGCAGCCCGACTAACAATGAGCAGTTCTTC.

As for this clone: A junction end diverges from the germline sequence, so it may reflect a read error. The chain uses TRBV6-5 and TRBJ2-7, with D tentatively TRBD1 or TRBD2 (5 bases each). The length of the CDR3 is 11 residues. Germline-derived CDR1 and CDR2 are MNHEY and SVGAGI. CDR3 sequence: CAGSWGYEQYF. CDR3 coding DNA: TGTGCCGGCAGTTGGGGGTACGAGCAGTACTTC.

The chain uses TRBV21-1 and TRBJ2-5; the D call in the table, TRBD1, was not verified against the DNA. TRBV21-1 is an annotated pseudogene. This CDR3 region has 14 residues. The CDR3 is CASSKLPGEETQYF. The CDR3 DNA follows: TGTGCCAGCAGCAAATTGCCAGGGGAAGAGACCCAGTACTTC.

The rearrangement joins TRBV7-6 to TRBJ2-3; 13 nucleotides line up with TRBD2. CDR1 and CDR2 from the germline V gene are SGHVS and FNYEAQ. V gave up 6 bases and J gave up 2 bases; unmatched junction bases: 8. The CDR3 is 17 amino acids. The CDR3 is CASSPRLAGGHTDTQYF. In nucleotides, the CDR3 is TGTGCCAGCAGTCCAAGACTAGCGGGGGGTCACACAGATACGCAGTATTTT.

The sample holds one count of this clone. The chain has TRBV11-2 and TRBJ2-1; the D gene is possibly TRBD2 (6 bases). Trimming left V 4 bases short and J 9 bases short, with 10 bases between. CDR1 and CDR2 from the germline V gene are SGHAT and FQNNGV. This CDR3 has 12 amino acids. Written as DNA, the CDR3 is TGTGCCAGCAGCTCGACTAGTCGTGAGCAGTTCTTC. Amino acids: CASSSTSREQFF.

The rearrangement joins TRBV7-9 to TRBJ2-2, with TRBD1 matching 9 bases. The V gene's germline CDR1 is SEHNR and CDR2 FQNEAQ (reference sequence). There are 17 residues in the CDR3. V was clipped by 4 bases and J by 5 bases; unmatched bases: 11. CDR3 protein: CASSSSHGTGYTGELFF. CDR3 bases: TGTGCCAGCAGCTCGTCTCATGGGACAGGGTATACCGGGGAGCTGTTTTTT.

The V call is TRBV6-6, the J call TRBJ1-1; no reliable D call. The CDR3 runs 12 residues. The V end lost 4 bases, the J end lost 7 bases, and 10 bases lay between the germline ends. Germline CDR1 reads MNHNY; CDR2 reads SVGAGI (reference sequence). The CDR3 DNA sequence: TGTGCCAGCAGTTCCCACCCCAGTGAAGCTTTCTTT. It is translated as CASSSHPSEAFF.

The rearrangement joins TRBV5-4 to TRBJ2-6, with a tentative D call TRBD1 (5 bases). V was trimmed by 2 bases and J by 2 bases, leaving 8 bases between them. The CDR3 covers 15 residues. Looked up from germline, CDR1 is SGHNT and CDR2 is YYREEE (reference sequence). This chain's CDR3 is CASSFQGAGANVLTF. The DNA of the CDR3 is TGTGCCAGCAGCTTCCAGGGCGCTGGGGCCAACGTCCTGACTTTC.

The genes are TRBV7-9 and TRBJ1-1, with D possibly matching TRBD1 (5 bases). CDR1 and CDR2 from the germline V gene are SEHNR and FQNEAQ (reference sequence). V lost 4 bases to trimming and J lost 4 bases, with 16 bases between them. CDR3 length: 15 amino acids. DNA for the CDR3: TGTGCCAGCAGCTCAGAGGAGGGGCTGAGCACTGAAGCTTTCTTT. It translates to CASSSEEGLSTEAFF.

The chain links TRBV11-2 to TRBJ1-2, with 7 bases that match TRBD1. The trim removed 5 bases at V and 4 bases at J, leaving 7 bases unmatched. CDR3 length: 14 residues. CDR1 is SGHAT, CDR2 FQNNGV, per germline. The CDR3 reads CASSPPGQSYGYTF. CDR3 sequence (DNA): TGTGCCAGCAGCCCTCCGGGACAGAGCTATGGCTACACCTTC.

V usage is TRBV2 and J usage is TRBJ2-3; 11 bases are shared with TRBD2. V shed 3 bases, J shed 2 bases, and the junction held 4 bases outside the gene matches. This CDR3 is built from 16 residues. CDR1 and CDR2 (germline): SNHLY, FYNNEI. The CDR3 is CASSEVAGGVTDTQYF. The CDR3 DNA reads TGTGCCAGCAGTGAGGTAGCGGGGGGGGTCACAGATACGCAGTATTTT. Looking up the rest from reference TRBV2 and TRBJ2-3 gives the full variable domain: EPEVTQTPSHQVTQMGQEVILRCVPISNHLYFYWYRQILGQKVEFLVSFYNNEISEKSEIFDDQFSVERPDGSNFTLKIRSTKLEDSAMYFCASSEVAGGVTDTQYFGPGTRLTVL.

This clone turned up a few times. This chain links TRBV7-8 with TRBJ2-2; 7 bases are a match to TRBD1. The germline V gene encodes CDR1 SGHVS and CDR2 FQNEAQ. This CDR3 has 15 amino acids. The V segment lost 0 bases and the J segment 7 bases; nucleotides outside the gene matches: 5. This chain's CDR3 is CASSLALGGGGELFF. CDR3 sequence (DNA): TGTGCCAGCAGCTTAGCGTTAGGGGGCGGCGGGGAGCTGTTTTTT.

V is TRBV11-2 and J is TRBJ2-3; TRBD2 matches 8 bases. CDR1 SGHAT and CDR2 FQNNGV come from the germline V gene. V shed 5 bases and J 4 bases; nucleotides not matched to a gene: 20. The CDR3 loop spans 19 amino acids. This chain's CDR3 is CASSHGGGLGRGPADTQYF. In nucleotides, the CDR3 is TGTGCCAGCAGCCACGGGGGGGGTTTGGGAAGGGGCCCCGCAGATACGCAGTATTTT.

This clone was seen a few times. At the DNA level, this CDR3 is encoded by other sequences in the same sample as well. The V gene is TRBV29-1, the J gene TRBJ1-2, with 8 bases lining up with TRBD1. There are 13 residues in the CDR3. The V gene end was trimmed by 0 bases and the J gene end by 7 bases; junction bases not matched to a gene: 4. Germline CDR1 is SQVTM and CDR2 is ANQGSEA. For the CDR3, the DNA is TGCAGCGTTGAAGAGGGGACAGGCGGTGGCTACACCTTC. Translation gives CSVEEGTGGGYTF.

The chain carries TRBV4-2 and TRBJ2-7; D is uncertain. The CDR3 extends over 14 amino acids. CDR1 LGHNA and CDR2 YNFKEQ come from the germline V gene. V lost 0 bases to trimming and J lost 0 bases, with 6 bases between them. In DNA form, the CDR3 reads TGTGCCAGCAGCCAAGAGGGCAGCTCCTACGAGCAGTACTTC. It yields the protein CASSQEGSSYEQYF.

The sample holds a few counts of this clone. The chain employs TRBV14 and TRBJ1-1; maybe TRBD1 (6 bases). Germline V CDR1 and CDR2: SGHDN, FVKESK. V lost 2 bases to trimming and J lost 3 bases, with 13 bases between them. The CDR3 loop spans 15 amino acids. The CDR3 nucleotides read TGTGCCAGCAGCCAACCAAGACAGGACTACACTGAAGCTTTCTTT. Residues: CASSQPRQDYTEAFF. The whole variable domain, filled in from reference TRBV14 and TRBJ1-1, reads EAGVTQFPSHSVIEKGQTVTLRCDPISGHDNLYWYRRVMGKEIKFLLHFVKESKQDESGMPNNRFLAERTGGTYSTLKVQPAELEDSGVYFCASSQPRQDYTEAFFGQGTRLTVV.

This clone came up a few times. V usage is TRBV6-6 and J usage is TRBJ1-5, with a weak D call TRBD1 (5 bases). The germline gives CDR1 MNHNY, CDR2 SVGAGI (reference sequence). The CDR3 loop spans 14 amino acids. V was cut by 4 bases and J by 6 bases, with 13 bases left in between. The CDR3 loop is CASSSSAGSQPQHF. The CDR3 nucleotides read TGTGCCAGCAGTTCGTCGGCAGGGAGTCAGCCCCAGCATTTT.